The 20 T cell receptor beta chains listed next were all sequenced from one sample in a study of Ad26.COV2.S vaccination and SARS-CoV-2 variants. Sequenced by immunoSEQ multiplex PCR; TCRdb stores in-frame clones only, minus some. The data contain around 400,000 clones, 75% to 90% of them seen just once; the ten biggest clones take up around 1.8%. The treatment denotes: about 20 received Ad26.COV2.S at low or high dose, single or two shots; several received placebo; per-sample allocation not given. Sampling happened 63 days after the first vaccine or placebo injection. The sequencing here drew on peripheral blood, taken in a trial of Ad26.COV2.S vaccine versus placebo. The receptors were sampled from a person aged 18-60 years who received the Ad26.COV2.S COVID-19 vaccine or a placebo.

J is TRBJ2-3 and V is TRBV7-9, with 9 bases identical to TRBD2. The ends lost 0 bases at V and 4 bases at J; junction bases unmatched: 14. CDR1 and CDR2 (germline): SEHNR, FQNEAQ (reference sequence). CDR3 length: 19 residues. The CDR3 region is CASSLAPFDVQREADTQYF. The CDR3 DNA reads TGTGCCAGCAGCTTAGCCCCCTTCGACGTGCAGCGGGAGGCAGATACGCAGTATTTT.

The chain uses TRBV9 and TRBJ2-1; the match to TRBD2 covers 7 bases. Germline lookup yields CDR1 SGDLS and CDR2 YYNGEE. Trimming cost V 6 bases and J 0 bases; bases outside gene matches: 6. The CDR3 runs 15 residues. DNA for the CDR3: TGTGCCAGCACCCCCCCGGGGGGCTCCTACAATGAGCAGTTCTTC. Its translation: CASTPPGGSYNEQFF.

Turning to this clone: The same CDR3 can be traced to other DNA sequences in this sample. V usage is TRBV9 and J usage is TRBJ2-3, with D unresolved. CDR3 length: 12 amino acids. V dropped 3 bases and J dropped 0 bases, with 2 bases sitting between them. Germline-derived CDR1 and CDR2 are SGDLS and YYNGEE. The CDR3 DNA reads TGTGCCAGCAGCGGTAGCACAGATACGCAGTATTTT. It codes for CASSGSTDTQYF.

The chain uses TRBV7-2 and TRBJ2-7; D could derive from TRBD1 or TRBD2 (5 bases each). This CDR3 contains 15 residues. Trimming removed 5 bases at V and 1 base at J, with 15 bases between. From germline, CDR1 is SGHTA and CDR2 FQGNSA. CDR3 nucleotides: TGTGCCAGCAGCCCCGTGGGGGTGAGGTCCTACGAGCAGTACTTC. It specifies CASSPVGVRSYEQYF.

The J gene is TRBJ2-1, the V gene TRBV5-5; 9 nucleotides agree with TRBD2. Trimming at V came to 0 bases and at J to 4 bases, leaving 5 bases not matched to a gene. Germline values: CDR1 SGHKS, CDR2 YYEKEE (reference sequence). This CDR3 spans 16 amino acids. The CDR3 loop is CASSLGGTSFYNEQFF. CDR3 coding DNA: TGTGCCAGCAGCTTGGGGGGGACTAGCTTTTACAATGAGCAGTTCTTC.

The gene calls are TRBV12-3 or TRBV12-4 and TRBJ1-6; D remains unclear. The CDR3 covers 12 residues. Between the trimmed V and J ends, which lost 5 bases and 7 bases, there was a span of 6 bases. The CDR3 nucleotides read TGTGCCAGCAGTCACCTGAATTCACCCCTCCACTTT. Its translation: CASSHLNSPLHF.

V usage is TRBV28 and J usage is TRBJ2-4, with TRBD1 identical over 8 bases. Looked up from germline, CDR1 is MDHEN and CDR2 is SYDVKM. Trimming took 6 bases from V and 6 from J; bases not matched to a gene: 7. The CDR3 has 14 amino acids. CDR3 sequence reads: CASSAGGARNIQYF. The CDR3 region has the DNA TGTGCCAGCAGCGCAGGGGGCGCGAGAAACATTCAGTACTTC.

V is TRBV28 and J is TRBJ2-1; TRBD2 aligns across 7 bases. This CDR3 is 14 amino acids long. Germline V CDR1 and CDR2: MDHEN, SYDVKM. Trimming cost V 4 bases and J 9 bases; bases outside gene matches: 9. This CDR3 reads CASSSSGSRLEQFF. In DNA form, the CDR3 reads TGTGCCAGCAGTTCTAGCGGATCTCGGCTTGAGCAGTTCTTC.

The chain couples TRBV13 to TRBJ2-7; TRBD2 matches at 10 bases. The CDR3 covers 14 residues. Trimming removed 5 bases from V and 6 bases from J; junction bases left unmatched: 7. CDR1 and CDR2 (germline): PRHDT, FYEKMQ (reference sequence). CDR3 protein: CASSHRLAGGEQYF. The CDR3 DNA sequence: TGTGCCAGCAGCCACCGACTAGCGGGTGGCGAGCAGTACTTC.

The chain uses TRBV5-1 and TRBJ1-2, with D tentatively TRBD1 (6 bases). Germline CDR1 and CDR2: SGHRS and YFSETQ. The ends were cut back, 0 bases at V and 8 bases at J, with 14 bases in the middle. CDR3 length equals 14 residues. CDR3 region: CASSLAGSGGGYTF. CDR3 nucleotides: TGCGCCAGCAGCTTGGCCGGGTCGGGGGGCGGCTACACCTTC.

J is TRBJ2-3 and V is TRBV9; 10 bases are shared with TRBD2. The J segment lost 3 bases and the V segment lost 0 bases, leaving 7 bases of the junction unmatched. Germline assignment: CDR1 SGDLS and CDR2 YYNGEE. CDR3 size: 17 residues. The CDR3: CASSVGGSGRITDTQYF. The CDR3 DNA follows: TGTGCCAGCAGCGTAGGCGGTAGCGGGAGGATAACAGATACGCAGTATTTT. Full variable domain (rest looked up from reference TRBV9 and TRBJ2-3): DSGVTQTPKHLITATGQRVTLRCSPRSGDLSVYWYQQSLDQGLQFLIQYYNGEERAKGNILERFSAQQFPDLHSELNLSSLELGDSALYFCASSVGGSGRITDTQYFGPGTRLTVL.

This clone showed up just once. The rearrangement joins TRBV5-4 to TRBJ2-1; D possibly corresponds to TRBD2 (6 bases). Germline-derived CDR1 and CDR2 are SGHNT and YYREEE (reference sequence). The CDR3 is 13 amino acids. The V end lost 3 bases, the J end lost 4 bases, and 8 bases lay between the germline ends. Here the CDR3 DNA reads TGTGCCAGCAGCTCCGGGACTTACAATGAGCAGTTCTTC. Protein sequence: CASSSGTYNEQFF. Full variable domain (remainder filled in from reference TRBV5-4 and TRBJ2-1): ETGVTQSPTHLIKTRGQQVTLRCSSQSGHNTVSWYQQALGQGPQFIFQYYREEENGRGNFPPRFSGLQFPNYSSELNVNALELDDSALYLCASSSGTYNEQFFGPGTRLTVL.

This chain links TRBV28 with TRBJ2-2; D possibly corresponds to TRBD2 (6 bases). Germline V CDR1 and CDR2: MDHEN, SYDVKM. The CDR3 has 15 amino acids. Between the trimmed V and J ends, which lost 5 bases and 4 bases, there was a span of 14 bases. This CDR3 is CASSASRRGTGELFF. In nucleotides, the CDR3 is TGTGCCAGCAGTGCCTCTAGGAGGGGCACCGGGGAGCTGTTTTTT.

The chain couples TRBV5-1 to TRBJ1-1; the D is unclear. V gave up 5 bases and J gave up 1 base, with 15 bases separating them. Germline V lookup: CDR1 SGHRS, CDR2 YFSETQ. The CDR3 totals 15 residues. In nucleotides, the CDR3 is TGCGCCAGCAGGGGTCTCTCCGGTGGGAACACTGAAGCTTTCTTT. Translation: CASRGLSGGNTEAFF.

The chain is built from TRBV27 and TRBJ1-2, with no clear D. Germline-derived CDR1 and CDR2 are MNHEY and SMNVEV (reference sequence). The CDR3 sequence is 15 residues long. V was pared by 5 bases and J by 4 bases, with 17 bases between. The CDR3, as DNA: TGTGCCAGCAGTATGTCTTGGGCAGGTACCTATGGCTACACCTTC. Its translation is CASSMSWAGTYGYTF.

The rearrangement joins TRBV7-2 to TRBJ2-7; TRBD1 aligns across 9 bases. The germline V gene has CDR1 SGHTA and CDR2 FQGNSA. V lost 2 bases, J lost 0 bases, and 5 bases stayed unmatched. The CDR3 extends over 16 amino acids. The CDR3 sequence is CASSLPETGGSYEQYF. CDR3 nucleotide sequence: TGTGCCAGCAGCTTACCCGAGACAGGGGGCTCCTACGAGCAGTACTTC.

CDR3 loop: CSASEASRRYNEQFF. The CDR3 DNA reads as TGCAGTGCTAGTGAAGCTAGCAGAAGGTACAATGAGCAGTTCTTC. The chain has TRBV20-1 and TRBJ2-1, with D possibly being TRBD2 (5 bases). CDR3 length equals 15 residues. V lost 3 bases to trimming and J lost 4 bases, with 16 bases between them. In germline, CDR1 is DFQATT, CDR2 SNEGSKA (reference sequence).

The chain carries TRBV19 and TRBJ1-6, with D uncertain. V was trimmed by 6 bases and J by 4 bases, leaving 7 bases between them. This CDR3 contains 13 residues. Germline V gene sequence: CDR1 LNHDA, CDR2 SQIVND (reference sequence). DNA of the CDR3: TGTGCCAGTAGGAAGGGATATAATTCACCCCTCCACTTT. This encodes CASRKGYNSPLHF.

In DNA form, the CDR3 reads TGTGCCTGGGCCGGGGTTACCTACGAGCAGTACTTC. As protein: CAWAGVTYEQYF. The chain links TRBV30 to TRBJ2-7; D possibly corresponds to TRBD2 (5 bases). The CDR3 is made up of 12 amino acids. Germline V gene sequence: CDR1 GTSNPN, CDR2 SVGIG (reference sequence). V shed 5 bases and J shed 2 bases, with 10 bases lying between them. The full variable domain, with the rest looked up from reference TRBV30 and TRBJ2-7, is SQTIHQWPATLVQPVGSPLSLECTVEGTSNPNLYWYRQAAGRGLQLLFYSVGIGQISSEVPQNLSASRPQDRQFILSSKKLLLSDSGFYLCAWAGVTYEQYFGPGTRLTVT.

The genes are TRBV7-8 and TRBJ2-5, with 12 bases lining up with TRBD2. CDR3 length: 15 amino acids. The germline CDR1 and CDR2 sequences are SGHVS and FQNEAQ. With 5 bases clipped from V and 5 bases from J, the junction kept 6 bases outside the gene matches. CDR3: CASSGLAGGFETQYF. CDR3 bases: TGTGCCAGCAGCGGGCTAGCGGGAGGGTTTGAGACCCAGTACTTC.